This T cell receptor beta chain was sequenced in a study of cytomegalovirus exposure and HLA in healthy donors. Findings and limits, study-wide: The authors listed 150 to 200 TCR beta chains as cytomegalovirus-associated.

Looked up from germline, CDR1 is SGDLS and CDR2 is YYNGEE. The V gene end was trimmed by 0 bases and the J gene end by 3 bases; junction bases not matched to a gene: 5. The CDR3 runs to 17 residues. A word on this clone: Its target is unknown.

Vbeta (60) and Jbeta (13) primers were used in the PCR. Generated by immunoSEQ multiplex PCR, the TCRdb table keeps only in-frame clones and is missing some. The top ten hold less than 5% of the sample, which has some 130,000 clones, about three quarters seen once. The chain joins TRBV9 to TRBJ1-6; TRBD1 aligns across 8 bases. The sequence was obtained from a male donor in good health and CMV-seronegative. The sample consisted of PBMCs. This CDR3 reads CASSVDSTGGYNSPLHF. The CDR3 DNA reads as TGTGCCAGCAGCGTAGACAGTACAGGGGGCTATAATTCACCCCTCCACTTT.